The subject of this entry is one T cell receptor (beta chain). The sample is drawn from a study of shared clonotypes between healthy human individuals. Study summary: CD4 naive and CD4 memory each took three plates per donor, while CD8 naive took two and CD8 memory one.

The naive CD8 population came from CD45RO-negative cells selected for CCR7, without terminally differentiated effector memory CD45RA+ cells. Deep was the level used in running the assay. Original processing notes: ImmunoSEQ supplied junction-only sequences lacking quality scores, so filtering was different. The repertoire was sequenced with immunoSEQ multiplex PCR; TCRdb's copy has only in-frame clones and lacks some. The V and J calls and clone size were taken over from that table, and D and trimming were inferred from the DNA. The table shows 800,000 or so clones, with roughly 96% occurring only once. This CDR3 has 9 amino acids. CDR1 SGHRS and CDR2 YFSETQ come from the germline V gene. V was pared by 6 bases and J by 4 bases, with 2 bases between.

This clonotype was obtained from a man younger than 45 in good health. Material: naive CD8+ T cells sorted from blood. The J gene is TRBJ2-7, the V gene TRBV5-1; no reliable D call. CDR3 in DNA: TGCGCCAGCATTTACGAGCAGTACTTC. Translating gives CASIYEQYF.